Included here is one T cell receptor (beta chain) sequence, with context. What it binds is unknown. The record originates from a study of shared clonotypes between healthy human individuals. TCRdb's table, derived via immunoSEQ multiplex PCR, lists solely in-frame clones and lacks some. The sample includes roughly 2,000,000 clones, 85% to 95% of them seen just once. Overall study results and limits: Sampling included only blood; tissue repertoires likely differ.

Terminally differentiated effector memory CD45RA+ cells were excluded from the naive CD8 cells, which were CD45RO-negative and positively selected for CCR7. This receptor was taken from a man aged 18 to 35 in good health. Some clones in this sample may be carry-over from other donors' samples. The specimen was naive CD8+ T cells from PBMCs.

The CDR3 is CAWGGTFSYEQYF. CDR3 coding DNA: TGTGCCTGGGGAGGGACATTCTCCTACGAGCAGTACTTC. The chain carries TRBV30 and TRBJ2-5; the D gene could be TRBD1 or TRBD2 (6 bases each). The assigned J gene may be wrong: the sequence end matches TRBJ2-7 better. CDR3 length equals 13 residues. Germline values: CDR1 GTSNPN, CDR2 SVGIG (reference sequence).